A single sample gave rise to the 18 T cell receptor beta chains below, sequenced in a study of blood T cell repertoires in COVID-19. TCRdb keeps only in-frame clones here, not all; method: immunoSEQ multiplex PCR. The repertoire holds about 50,000 clones, with 80% to 90% as singletons. Source material: peripheral blood. The receptors here all came from a woman aged 80 or over with acute or convalescent COVID-19.

The V call is TRBV11-2, the J call TRBJ2-1, with a possible D match to TRBD2 (6 bases). CDR3 length equals 15 residues. V dropped 0 bases and J dropped 7 bases, with 13 bases sitting between them. Germline V gene data show CDR1 as SGHAT and CDR2 as FQNNGV. The chain's CDR3 is CASSLDGTSGNEQFF. In DNA form, the CDR3 reads TGTGCCAGCAGCTTAGATGGGACTTCGGGGAATGAGCAGTTCTTC.

CDR3 sequence (DNA): TGTGCCAGCAGCTTACCGGGGGGGGGAGAGACCCAGTACTTC. Its protein is CASSLPGGGETQYF. The V and J genes are TRBV7-2 and TRBJ2-5, with 8 bases matching TRBD2. After removal of 2 bases from V and 4 bases from J, the junction contained 3 bases not matched to a gene. Germline CDR1 reads SGHTA; CDR2 reads FQGNSA. CDR3 length equals 14 residues.

The rearrangement links TRBV9 to TRBJ2-1, with 12 positions matching TRBD2. Germline-derived CDR1 and CDR2 are SGDLS and YYNGEE. The CDR3 is 15 amino acids. J lost 6 bases, V lost 4 bases, and 5 bases had no gene match. CDR3: CASSPLAGGLNEQFF. CDR3 DNA: TGTGCCAGCAGCCCCCTAGCGGGGGGGCTCAATGAGCAGTTCTTC.

This clone was observed a few times. The V call is TRBV15, the J call TRBJ1-5, with 7 bases lining up with TRBD1. The length of the CDR3 is 15 residues. J lost 7 bases, V lost 1 base, and 7 bases had no gene match. CDR1 and CDR2 from the germline V gene are LNHNV and YYDKDF (reference sequence). DNA of the CDR3: TGTGCCACCAGCAGAGCCACAGGGGTGGAACAGCCCCAGCATTTT. It yields the protein CATSRATGVEQPQHF.

This rearrangement joins TRBV12-5 to TRBJ2-7; D not resolved. CDR3 size: 13 residues. Per germline, CDR1 LGHNT and CDR2 FRNRAP. With 6 bases removed from V and 0 bases from J, the gap between germline ends came to 9 bases. Written as DNA, the CDR3 is TGTGCTAGTGGATCAGGATTCTCCTACGAGCAGTACTTC. Amino acids: CASGSGFSYEQYF. Full variable domain (rest looked up from reference TRBV12-5 and TRBJ2-7): DARVTQTPRHKVTEMGQEVTMRCQPILGHNTVFWYRQTMMQGLELLAYFRNRAPLDDSGMPKDRFSAEMPDATLATLKIQPSEPRDSAVYFCASGSGFSYEQYFGPGTRLTVT.

This clone was seen only once. The V gene is TRBV5-1, the J gene TRBJ2-4; 11 bases line up with TRBD2. CDR1 is SGHRS and CDR2 is YFSETQ in the germline V gene. The CDR3 consists of 17 residues. V trimming: 4 bases; J trimming: 5 bases; junction bases outside the gene matches: 11. The CDR3 reads CASSRNPSGGRENIQYF. The CDR3 DNA reads as TGCGCCAGCAGCCGGAATCCTAGCGGGGGGCGGGAAAACATTCAGTACTTC.

The genes are TRBV5-6 and TRBJ2-7, with 7 bases fitting TRBD1. Germline trimming cut 0 bases from V and 0 bases from J; bases unmatched to any gene: 3. Germline assignment: CDR1 SGHDT and CDR2 YYEEEE. The CDR3 totals 15 residues. In DNA form, the CDR3 reads TGTGCCAGCAGCTTGGCACAGGGGAGCTCCTACGAGCAGTACTTC. It encodes CASSLAQGSSYEQYF.

The chain links TRBV6-5 to TRBJ2-7, with TRBD1 matching 7 bases. The CDR3 runs to 14 residues. The germline gives CDR1 MNHEY, CDR2 SVGAGI. Trimming took 6 bases from V and 0 from J; bases not matched to a gene: 5. The CDR3 region has the DNA TGTGCCAGCAGCAGACAGGGTCCCTCCTACGAGCAGTACTTC. Translating it yields CASSRQGPSYEQYF.

The chain combines TRBV18 with TRBJ2-3; D not resolved. Germline CDR1 is KGHSH and CDR2 is LQKENI. The V and J ends lost 0 bases and 3 bases respectively, with 4 bases between them. This CDR3 is 13 amino acids long. The CDR3 bases are TGTGCCAGCTCACCACCGCGGACAGATACGCAGTATTTT. The encoded protein is CASSPPRTDTQYF.

This clone occurred a few times. The chain uses TRBV19 and TRBJ2-7, with 7 bases identical to TRBD1. The CDR3 covers 15 residues. Germline trimming cut 2 bases from V and 7 bases from J; bases unmatched to any gene: 11. The germline CDR1 and CDR2 sequences are LNHDA and SQIVND (reference sequence). CDR3 DNA: TGTGCCAGTAGTATACAACAGGGGCCCATAGGGGAGCAGTACTTC. Translated: CASSIQQGPIGEQYF.

Concerning this clone: The junction departs from the called germline gene at one end, perhaps through a read error. The chain uses TRBV5-1 and TRBJ2-7; TRBD1 agrees at 11 bases. Germline V lookup: CDR1 SGHRS, CDR2 YFSETQ. This CDR3 has 12 residues. Here the CDR3 reads CASSPGQGAIFF. CDR3 DNA: TGCGCCAGCAGCCCTGGACAGGGGGCGATTTTCTTC.

V gene TRBV2 combines with J gene TRBJ2-1, with D possibly matching TRBD2 (6 bases). Looked up from germline, CDR1 is SNHLY and CDR2 is FYNNEI. Trimming pared 8 bases from V and 4 bases from J, leaving 12 bases between. The CDR3 runs 13 residues. CDR3 sequence (DNA): TGTGCCAGCGGACTAACCGGATACAATGAGCAGTTCTTC. It codes for CASGLTGYNEQFF.

This chain joins TRBV12-5 and TRBJ2-4; D may be TRBD2 (5 bases). CDR3 length: 17 amino acids. Germline V CDR1 and CDR2: LGHNT, FRNRAP. V was shortened by 0 bases and J by 2 bases, with 14 bases between the two germline ends. The CDR3 here is CASGLVSGSGTKNIQYF. CDR3 sequence (DNA): TGTGCTAGTGGTTTGGTATCGGGTTCGGGGACCAAAAACATTCAGTACTTC.

This chain connects TRBV29-1 to TRBJ2-1, with a weak D call TRBD2 (6 bases). This CDR3 region has 13 residues. V was pared by 4 bases and J by 4 bases, with 11 bases between. Per the germline V gene, CDR1 is SQVTM and CDR2 is ANQGSEA. The CDR3 region is CSVVPGGYNEQFF. For the CDR3, the DNA is TGCAGCGTTGTCCCCGGGGGATACAATGAGCAGTTCTTC.

The rearrangement joins TRBV19 to TRBJ2-3, with 11 bases matching TRBD1. The trim removed 4 bases at V and 4 bases at J, leaving 10 bases unmatched. CDR3 size: 17 residues. Germline CDR1 is LNHDA and CDR2 is SQIVND (reference sequence). CDR3 bases: TGTGCCAGTAGTAACCAAGAGGGGACAGGGGGGTCAGATACGCAGTATTTT. It specifies CASSNQEGTGGSDTQYF.

This clone was recorded only once. V is TRBV5-1 and J is TRBJ2-1, with TRBD2 matching over 8 bases. J lost 4 bases, V lost 0 bases, and 9 bases had no gene match. This CDR3 has 17 residues. Germline V CDR1 and CDR2: SGHRS, YFSETQ. DNA for the CDR3: TGCGCCAGCAGCTTGGGATGGAATAGCGGGGATTACAATGAGCAGTTCTTC. Translation: CASSLGWNSGDYNEQFF.

V and J are TRBV19 and TRBJ1-2, with TRBD1 matching 8 bases. There are 15 residues in the CDR3. Germline lookup yields CDR1 LNHDA and CDR2 SQIVND (reference sequence). Trimming took 3 bases from V and 3 from J; bases not matched to a gene: 6. DNA for the CDR3: TGTGCCAGTAGTATGCCTAGACAGGGGCACTATGGCTACACCTTC. Translation: CASSMPRQGHYGYTF.

The chain recombines TRBV4-1 with TRBJ2-1, with 12 bases identical to TRBD2. CDR1 and CDR2 from the germline V gene are MGHRA and YSYEKL. The CDR3 length is 20 residues. Germline trimming cut 1 base from V and 8 bases from J; bases unmatched to any gene: 18. CDR3 sequence reads: CASSQVLRTSGARWGYEQFF. The CDR3 bases are TGCGCCAGCAGCCAAGTTTTAAGGACTAGCGGGGCCCGTTGGGGCTATGAGCAGTTCTTC.